What follows are 25 T cell receptor beta chains derived from one specimen sequenced in a study of control samples from healthy donors and cancer patients. The assay was immunoSEQ multiplex PCR, and TCRdb's table has in-frame clones only and misses some. Of some 120,000 clones listed, approximately 92% are singletons. Sample: PBMCs. The receptors stem from a man at least 80 years old with head and neck cancer.

The chain recombines TRBV2 with TRBJ2-7, with TRBD2 matching over 8 bases. Germline CDR1 SNHLY, CDR2 FYNNEI. This CDR3 spans 14 amino acids. The junction had 6 bases not matched to a gene; V was cut back by 7 bases and J by 1 base. This chain's CDR3 is CASTPGGPSYEQYF. DNA of the CDR3: TGTGCCAGCACTCCGGGGGGGCCTTCCTACGAGCAGTACTTC. Filled out from reference TRBV2 and TRBJ2-7, the complete variable domain reads EPEVTQTPSHQVTQMGQEVILRCVPISNHLYFYWYRQILGQKVEFLVSFYNNEISEKSEIFDDQFSVERPDGSNFTLKIRSTKLEDSAMYFCASTPGGPSYEQYFGPGTRLTVT.

The chain links TRBV30 to TRBJ2-5; D is undetermined. Germline V gene data show CDR1 as GTSNPN and CDR2 as SVGIG (reference sequence). The CDR3 length is 13 residues. Trimming cost V 1 base and J 1 base, with 7 bases left between them. CDR3 region: CAWSGGFQETQYF. DNA for the CDR3: TGTGCCTGGAGTGGGGGTTTCCAAGAGACCCAGTACTTC.

This clone was seen once. V is TRBV6-2 or TRBV6-3 and J is TRBJ2-3; D might be TRBD2 (6 bases). The CDR3 contains 15 residues. Between the trimmed V and J ends, which lost 2 bases and 2 bases, there was a span of 11 bases. The V gene's germline CDR1 is MNHEY and CDR2 SVGEGT. The CDR3 sequence is CASSYRGSITDTQYF. CDR3 nucleotides: TGTGCCAGCAGTTACCGGGGGAGCATCACAGATACGCAGTATTTT.

V usage is TRBV5-1 and J usage is TRBJ2-1, with D possibly matching TRBD1 (5 bases). The germline CDR1 and CDR2 sequences are SGHRS and YFSETQ. The ends were cut back, 0 bases at V and 2 bases at J, with 12 bases in the middle. CDR3 length equals 16 residues. The CDR3 protein is CASSLAVGVAYNEQFF. The CDR3 DNA reads TGCGCCAGCAGCTTGGCCGTAGGGGTTGCCTACAATGAGCAGTTCTTC.

This chain links TRBV5-6 with TRBJ1-1, with D hard to call. V lost 3 bases, J lost 3 bases, and 12 bases lay in between. Germline CDR1 and CDR2: SGHDT and YYEEEE. The CDR3 spans 14 residues. The CDR3 DNA reads TGTGCCAGCAGCTCCGTTGCCGTTGACACTGAAGCTTTCTTT. The encoded protein is CASSSVAVDTEAFF.

CDR3 in amino acids: CASSLLQALNYGYTF. In DNA, the CDR3 is TGTGCCAGCAGTTTATTGCAGGCACTTAACTATGGCTACACCTTC. The chain uses TRBV28 and TRBJ1-2, with unresolved D. CDR1 and CDR2 from the germline V gene are MDHEN and SYDVKM. The CDR3 covers 15 residues. Trimming shortened V by 1 base and J by 1 base, and 10 bases separated the two germline ends.

The chain recombines TRBV15 with TRBJ1-2; 10 bases align to TRBD1. The ends lost 9 bases at V and 6 bases at J; junction bases unmatched: 13. The length of the CDR3 is 15 residues. The germline V gene encodes CDR1 LNHNV and CDR2 YYDKDF (reference sequence). CDR3 bases: TGTGCCACAACCGGGACAGGGGTCCCTTTGGATGGCTACACCTTC. Its protein is CATTGTGVPLDGYTF.

The rearrangement joins TRBV30 to TRBJ2-1, with 10 nucleotides matching TRBD2. CDR3 length equals 15 residues. Per the germline V gene, CDR1 is GTSNPN and CDR2 is SVGIG (reference sequence). V was pared by 3 bases and J by 1 base, with 3 bases of the junction left unmatched. The chain's CDR3 is CAWSLLAGSYNEQFF. In DNA form, the CDR3 reads TGTGCCTGGAGCCTACTAGCGGGGTCCTACAATGAGCAGTTCTTC.

This clone occurred a few times. Other DNA sequences within the sample encode an identical CDR3. The chain is built from TRBV19 and TRBJ1-5; tentative D call: TRBD1 (5 bases). The CDR3 runs to 13 residues. Germline V gives CDR1 LNHDA, CDR2 SQIVND (reference sequence). Trimming stripped 4 bases from V and 3 bases from J, with 7 bases between. CDR3 region: CASSTDTNQPQHF. In DNA, the CDR3 is TGTGCCAGTAGTACGGACACCAATCAGCCCCAGCATTTT. Together with reference TRBV19 and TRBJ1-5, the CDR3 gives the full variable domain: DGGITQSPKYLFRKEGQNVTLSCEQNLNHDAMYWYRQDPGQGLRLIYYSQIVNDFQKGDIAEGYSVSREKKESFPLTVTSAQKNPTAFYLCASSTDTNQPQHFGDGTRLSIL.

The CDR3 nucleotides are TGTGCCAGCAGCTTTAACAGGGTGGAAGCTTTCTTT. This sequence encodes CASSFNRVEAFF. V is TRBV5-5 and J is TRBJ1-1; a possible D gene is TRBD1 (6 bases). V dropped 2 bases and J dropped 8 bases, with 10 bases sitting between them. The CDR3 totals 12 residues. The germline CDR1 and CDR2 sequences are SGHKS and YYEKEE (reference sequence).

This sequence joins TRBV30 and TRBJ1-2; no clear D. V was trimmed by 6 bases and J by 0 bases, leaving 14 bases between them. The CDR3 is 14 residues long. Per germline, CDR1 GTSNPN and CDR2 SVGIG (reference sequence). The CDR3, as DNA: TGTGCCTGTTCGGAAGGGCTAGCTAACTATGGCTACACCTTC. Protein: CACSEGLANYGYTF. The variable domain in full, with the rest retrieved from reference TRBV30 and TRBJ1-2, is SQTIHQWPATLVQPVGSPLSLECTVEGTSNPNLYWYRQAAGRGLQLLFYSVGIGQISSEVPQNLSASRPQDRQFILSSKKLLLSDSGFYLCACSEGLANYGYTFGSGTRLTVV.

The rearrangement uses TRBV2 and TRBJ2-4, with D perhaps being TRBD1 or TRBD2 (6 bases each). V lost 3 bases to trimming and J lost 8 bases, with 14 bases between them. Germline V CDR1 and CDR2: SNHLY, FYNNEI. CDR3 length: 14 residues. CDR3 in amino acids: CASSEVRGADIQYF. DNA for the CDR3: TGTGCCAGCAGTGAGGTGAGGGGGGCAGACATTCAGTACTTC.

This sequence joins TRBV4-1 and TRBJ1-2; D unclear. The CDR3 covers 16 residues. V shed 1 base and J shed 4 bases, with 16 bases lying between them. Germline-derived CDR1 and CDR2 are MGHRA and YSYEKL. In DNA form, the CDR3 reads TGCGCCAGCAGCCAAGGTCTGCTCAGGCGACTCTATGGCTACACCTTC. It is translated as CASSQGLLRRLYGYTF.

The genes are TRBV7-9 and TRBJ1-2; tentative D call: TRBD1 (5 bases). The V end was cut by 1 base, the J end by 3 bases, with 9 bases between. CDR3 size: 14 residues. Germline CDR1 is SEHNR and CDR2 is FQNEAQ (reference sequence). The CDR3 region has the DNA TGTGCCAGCAGCTTAGACCTGGGGGACTATGGCTACACCTTC. Residues: CASSLDLGDYGYTF. The full variable domain, rest sourced from reference TRBV7-9 and TRBJ1-2, is DTGVSQNPRHKITKRGQNVTFRCDPISEHNRLYWYRQTLGQGPEFLTYFQNEAQLEKSRLLSDRFSAERPKGSFSTLEIQRTEQGDSAMYLCASSLDLGDYGYTFGSGTRLTVV.

The CDR3 loop is CASSMDRTDYGYTF. DNA of the CDR3: TGTGCCAGCAGTATGGACAGGACTGACTATGGCTACACCTTC. The chain combines TRBV11-2 with TRBJ1-2; 7 bases align to TRBD1. Germline V CDR1 and CDR2: SGHAT, FQNNGV. The CDR3 is made up of 14 amino acids. V lost 6 bases and J lost 3; bases outside the gene matches: 7.

The V gene is TRBV11-2, the J gene TRBJ1-4; 9 bases are shared with TRBD1. The CDR3 runs to 14 residues. Germline CDR1 reads SGHAT; CDR2 reads FQNNGV. V lost 5 bases, J lost 8 bases, and 6 bases stayed unmatched. CDR3 residues: CASSQEQGAEKLFF. Here the CDR3 DNA reads TGTGCCAGCAGCCAGGAACAGGGGGCGGAAAAACTGTTTTTT.

As DNA, the CDR3 is TGCGCCAGCAGCTTGGCCTCAATTACAGGGGGTGAAGCTTTCTTT. Its protein product is CASSLASITGGEAFF. The chain has TRBV5-1 and TRBJ1-1; 8 nucleotides line up with TRBD1. The trim removed 0 bases at V and 7 bases at J, leaving 8 bases unmatched. The CDR3 totals 15 residues. CDR1 is SGHRS and CDR2 is YFSETQ in the germline V gene.

The chain recombines TRBV11-1 with TRBJ2-6, with unresolved D. The V end lost 0 bases, the J end lost 4 bases, and 7 bases lay between the germline ends. Looked up from germline, CDR1 is SGHAT and CDR2 is FQDESV (reference sequence). This CDR3 contains 15 residues. CDR3 DNA: TGTGCCAGCAGCTTAGCCGAGTCGGGGGCCAACGTCCTGACTTTC. Its protein product is CASSLAESGANVLTF.

The rearrangement joins TRBV18 to TRBJ1-1, with D possibly being TRBD1 (5 bases). The germline CDR1 and CDR2 sequences are KGHSH and LQKENI. Trimming removed 5 bases at V and 4 bases at J, with 20 bases between. The CDR3 contains 16 residues. CDR3 residues: CASSSLGPGPTTEAFF. As DNA, the CDR3 is TGTGCCAGCTCATCGTTGGGCCCGGGGCCGACCACTGAAGCTTTCTTT. The entire variable domain, with the rest obtained from reference TRBV18 and TRBJ1-1, is as follows: NAGVMQNPRHLVRRRGQEARLRCSPMKGHSHVYWYRQLPEEGLKFMVYLQKENIIDESGMPKERFSAEFPKEGPSILRIQQVVRGDSAAYFCASSSLGPGPTTEAFFGQGTRLTVV.

This chain connects TRBV5-1 to TRBJ1-1, with TRBD1 matching over 7 bases. The CDR3 runs 14 residues. V shed 3 bases and J 10 bases; nucleotides not matched to a gene: 12. The germline CDR1 and CDR2 sequences are SGHRS and YFSETQ. CDR3 nucleotides: TGCGCCAGCAGCTCCTTGGACAGGCGAAACGGAGCTTTCTTT. Protein product: CASSSLDRRNGAFF.

V is TRBV11-2 and J is TRBJ2-3, with TRBD2 matching 14 bases. Germline trimming cut 2 bases from V and 2 bases from J; bases unmatched to any gene: 9. The germline CDR1 and CDR2 sequences are SGHAT and FQNNGV. The CDR3 has 19 residues. DNA of the CDR3: TGTGCCAGCAGCTTATATAAAGGGACTAGCGGGGGATACACAGATACGCAGTATTTT. Amino acid sequence: CASSLYKGTSGGYTDTQYF.

V gene TRBV3-1 (or the pseudogene TRBV3-2) combines with J gene TRBJ2-7, with 7 bases identical to TRBD1. Trimming cost V 5 bases and J 5 bases; bases outside gene matches: 12. There are 15 residues in the CDR3. The germline gives CDR1 LGHDT, CDR2 YNNKEL (reference sequence). CDR3 residues: CASSSAGDSFNEQYF. For the CDR3, the DNA is TGTGCCAGCAGCTCAGCTGGGGACAGTTTCAACGAGCAGTACTTC.

The sample holds one count of this clone. The gene calls are TRBV19 and TRBJ1-1; D is unresolved. The CDR3 runs 13 residues. V lost 7 bases and J lost 1, with 10 bases in between. Germline loops: CDR1 LNHDA, CDR2 SQIVND (reference sequence). The CDR3, as DNA: TGTGCCAGTAAGGCTTCGGGGAACACTGAAGCTTTCTTT. Its translation: CASKASGNTEAFF.

The gene calls are TRBV27 and TRBJ1-5; D may be TRBD1 (6 bases). With 5 bases removed from V and 2 bases from J, the gap between germline ends came to 10 bases. Germline V lookup: CDR1 MNHEY, CDR2 SMNVEV (reference sequence). The CDR3 loop spans 14 amino acids. The DNA for the CDR3 is TGTGCCAGCAGTGCGGGGGGCGGCAATCAGCCCCAGCATTTT. The encoded protein is CASSAGGGNQPQHF.

V is TRBV27 and J is TRBJ1-5, with no clear D. CDR3 length: 15 amino acids. CDR1 and CDR2 (germline): MNHEY, SMNVEV (reference sequence). V was cut by 0 bases and J by 4 bases, with 10 bases left in between. DNA for the CDR3: TGTGCCAGCAGTTTATCGTGGAGTCGTAATCAGCCCCAGCATTTT. This encodes CASSLSWSRNQPQHF.